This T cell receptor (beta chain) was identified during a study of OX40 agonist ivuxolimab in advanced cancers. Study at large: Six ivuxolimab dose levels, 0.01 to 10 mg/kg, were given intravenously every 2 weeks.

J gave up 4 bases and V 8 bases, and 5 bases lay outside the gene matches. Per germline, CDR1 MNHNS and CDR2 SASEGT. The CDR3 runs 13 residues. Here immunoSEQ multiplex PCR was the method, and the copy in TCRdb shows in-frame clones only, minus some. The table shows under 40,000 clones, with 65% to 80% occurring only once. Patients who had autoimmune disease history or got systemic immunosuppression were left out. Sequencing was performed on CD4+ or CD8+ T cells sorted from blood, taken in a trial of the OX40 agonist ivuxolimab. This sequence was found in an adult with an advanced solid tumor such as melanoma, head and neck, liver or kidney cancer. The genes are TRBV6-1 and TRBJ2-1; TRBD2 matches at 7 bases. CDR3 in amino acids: CASQRDSYNEQFF. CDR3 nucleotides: TGTGCCAGCCAGCGGGACTCGTACAATGAGCAGTTCTTC.